A selection of T cell receptor beta chains follows, all from one sample in a study of blood T cell repertoires in COVID-19. Clones were sequenced by immunoSEQ multiplex PCR, and TCRdb holds only the in-frame ones, with some missing. Of 110,000 to 150,000 clones in the sample, more than 80% were seen once. The sequenced sample consisted of peripheral blood. The receptor source for this set is a human donor in a cohort sampled during active COVID-19. Both conserved end residues are part of each CDR3. Fields, in order: clone size, D gene, J gene, V gene, CDR3 DNA, CDR3 protein. A D gene is named only where the DNA matches it firmly. Clone size is given for some rows only: seen once, a few or many times, or a class if the clone is expanded.

abundance: NA; d_gene: TRBD1; j_gene: TRBJ1-1; v_gene: TRBV6-5; CDR3nt: TGTGCCAGTACAGGGGGCCGGGGCACTGAAGCTTTCTTT; CDR3aa: CASTGGRGTEAFF
abundance: NA; d_gene: TRBD2; j_gene: TRBJ2-5; v_gene: TRBV11-2; CDR3nt: TGTGCCAGCAGCTCCCAGAGCGGGGGCCAAGAGACCCAGTACTTC; CDR3aa: CASSSQSGGQETQYF
abundance: NA; d_gene: TRBD1; j_gene: TRBJ2-2; v_gene: TRBV5-4; CDR3nt: TGTGCCAGCAGCTTCGACAGGGCGACCGGGGAGCTGTTTTTT; CDR3aa: CASSFDRATGELFF
abundance: NA; d_gene: NA; j_gene: TRBJ2-7; v_gene: TRBV10-1; CDR3nt: TGCGCCAGGTTACAGGACCCAATCCCCGCCTACGAGCAGTACTTC; CDR3aa: CARLQDPIPAYEQYF
abundance: NA; d_gene: NA; j_gene: TRBJ1-5; v_gene: TRBV2; CDR3nt: TGTGCCAGCAGCGACACTAGCAATCAGCCCCAGCATTTT; CDR3aa: CASSDTSNQPQHF
abundance: NA; d_gene: TRBD1; j_gene: TRBJ2-2; v_gene: TRBV6-6; CDR3nt: TGTGCCAGCAGTTATGACAGGGGGGCGACCGGGGAGCTGTTTTTT; CDR3aa: CASSYDRGATGELFF
abundance: NA; d_gene: NA; j_gene: TRBJ1-5; v_gene: TRBV19; CDR3nt: TGTGCCAGTAGGAGGTCCAATCGACCCCAGCATTTT; CDR3aa: CASRRSNRPQHF
abundance: NA; d_gene: TRBD2; j_gene: TRBJ2-5; v_gene: TRBV5-4; CDR3nt: TGTGCCAGCAGCCTGGGGGGGGTAGGAGAGACCCAGTACTTC; CDR3aa: CASSLGGVGETQYF
abundance: NA; d_gene: TRBD1; j_gene: TRBJ1-3; v_gene: TRBV28; CDR3nt: TGTGCCAGCTTCACAGGGGGCCTCCTTGGAAACACCATATATTTT; CDR3aa: CASFTGGLLGNTIYF
abundance: NA; d_gene: TRBD1; j_gene: TRBJ1-4; v_gene: TRBV19; CDR3nt: TGTGCCAGTAGTATAGCGGGGACAGGGGCGGAAAAACTGTTTTTT; CDR3aa: CASSIAGTGAEKLFF
abundance: once; d_gene: NA; j_gene: TRBJ2-3; v_gene: TRBV12-5; CDR3nt: TGTGCTAGCGGTAATAGCGGCCCTAGCACAGATACGCAGTATTTT; CDR3aa: CASGNSGPSTDTQYF
abundance: once; d_gene: NA; j_gene: TRBJ2-2; v_gene: TRBV3-1/TRBV3-2; CDR3nt: TGTGCCAGCAGCCAAGATCTAGTGGTCGGGGAGCTGTTTTTT; CDR3aa: CASSQDLVVGELFF
abundance: NA; d_gene: TRBD1; j_gene: TRBJ1-1; v_gene: TRBV7-2; CDR3nt: TGTGCCAGCAGAAGACAGGGCATGAACACTGAAGCTTTCTTT; CDR3aa: CASRRQGMNTEAFF
abundance: NA; d_gene: NA; j_gene: TRBJ1-1; v_gene: TRBV7-2; CDR3nt: TGTGCCAGCAGCTTAGTAGGAGGTTACACTGAAGCTTTCTTT; CDR3aa: CASSLVGGYTEAFF
abundance: NA; d_gene: TRBD1; j_gene: TRBJ2-7; v_gene: TRBV5-1; CDR3nt: TGCGCCAGCAAGCCGGGACAGGGGGCAGGCTACGAGCAGTACTTC; CDR3aa: CASKPGQGAGYEQYF
abundance: few; d_gene: NA; j_gene: TRBJ2-7; v_gene: TRBV5-6; CDR3nt: TGTGCCAGCAGTTTCCCCGCGACAGGAACCGAGCAGTACTTC; CDR3aa: CASSFPATGTEQYF
abundance: NA; d_gene: TRBD1; j_gene: TRBJ1-5; v_gene: TRBV6-5; CDR3nt: TGTGCCAGCAGTTCCGGGACAGGGATCAATCAGCCCCAGCATTTT; CDR3aa: CASSSGTGINQPQHF
abundance: few; d_gene: NA; j_gene: TRBJ2-7; v_gene: TRBV15; CDR3nt: TGTGCCACCAGCAGAGATCGGCAGGACCGGGGCGAGCAGTACTTC; CDR3aa: CATSRDRQDRGEQYF
abundance: few; d_gene: TRBD1; j_gene: TRBJ1-1; v_gene: TRBV5-1; CDR3nt: TGCGCCAGCAGCTTGGGCGACGTCAGGGGGATCGGGACTGAAGCTTTCTTT; CDR3aa: CASSLGDVRGIGTEAFF
abundance: NA; d_gene: NA; j_gene: TRBJ1-2; v_gene: TRBV7-7; CDR3nt: TGTGCTAGCAGCCGCAAGGAGGGCCTCTATGGCTACACCTTC; CDR3aa: CASSRKEGLYGYTF
abundance: once; d_gene: NA; j_gene: TRBJ2-5; v_gene: TRBV7-8; CDR3nt: TGTGCCAGCAGCTTTAGGACCAGGGGATACGGAGAGACCCAGTACTTC; CDR3aa: CASSFRTRGYGETQYF
abundance: NA; d_gene: TRBD1; j_gene: TRBJ2-3; v_gene: TRBV19; CDR3nt: TGTGCCAGTAGTAGATCGAGACAGGGGGCAGATACGCAGTATTTT; CDR3aa: CASSRSRQGADTQYF
abundance: NA; d_gene: NA; j_gene: TRBJ2-7; v_gene: TRBV15; CDR3nt: TGTGCCACCAGCAGAGATCACAGCACCTACGAGCAGTACTTC; CDR3aa: CATSRDHSTYEQYF
abundance: NA; d_gene: NA; j_gene: TRBJ2-2; v_gene: TRBV29-1; CDR3nt: TGCAGCGTTGTTTTGGGGGGCGGGGAGCTGTTTTTT; CDR3aa: CSVVLGGGELFF
abundance: NA; d_gene: TRBD1; j_gene: TRBJ1-5; v_gene: TRBV7-9; CDR3nt: TGTGCCAGCAGCTTATTTGGGACAGACAATCAGCCCCAGCATTTT; CDR3aa: CASSLFGTDNQPQHF
abundance: few; d_gene: TRBD1; j_gene: TRBJ1-2; v_gene: TRBV2; CDR3nt: TGTGCCAGCAGCGGACAGGGCTATGGCTACACCTTC; CDR3aa: CASSGQGYGYTF
abundance: NA; d_gene: NA; j_gene: TRBJ1-2; v_gene: TRBV29-1; CDR3nt: TGCAGCGTTCTGACGGGGAAAGGCTATGGCTACACCTTC; CDR3aa: CSVLTGKGYGYTF
abundance: NA; d_gene: NA; j_gene: TRBJ2-7; v_gene: TRBV7-2; CDR3nt: TGTGCCAGCAGCTTCGGGACAACCGAGCAGTACTTC; CDR3aa: CASSFGTTEQYF
abundance: NA; d_gene: TRBD2; j_gene: TRBJ2-5; v_gene: TRBV3-1/TRBV3-2; CDR3nt: TGTGCCAGCAGCCAGATGAGAGGGTCGAGCGGGGGCCGGCAAGAGACCCAGTACTTC; CDR3aa: CASSQMRGSSGGRQETQYF
abundance: NA; d_gene: NA; j_gene: TRBJ1-1; v_gene: TRBV6-2/TRBV6-3; CDR3nt: TGTGCCAGCAGTTACAGTAGGGGCAGCACTGAAGCTTTCTTT; CDR3aa: CASSYSRGSTEAFF
abundance: NA; d_gene: NA; j_gene: TRBJ2-3; v_gene: TRBV29-1; CDR3nt: TGCAGCGTTGGATCCGGGGGTGGGGATACGCAGTATTTT; CDR3aa: CSVGSGGGDTQYF
abundance: NA; d_gene: TRBD1; j_gene: TRBJ1-4; v_gene: TRBV19; CDR3nt: TGTGCCAGTAGAAGGGACAGGGAAAAACTGTTTTTT; CDR3aa: CASRRDREKLFF
abundance: NA; d_gene: TRBD1; j_gene: TRBJ1-2; v_gene: TRBV9; CDR3nt: TGTGCCAGCGGGGGGACAGAAAATAACTATGGCTACACCTTC; CDR3aa: CASGGTENNYGYTF
abundance: few; d_gene: NA; j_gene: TRBJ1-3; v_gene: TRBV7-9; CDR3nt: TGTGCCAGCAGCTTACTAACGGAGTACTCTGGAAACACCATATATTTT; CDR3aa: CASSLLTEYSGNTIYF
abundance: once; d_gene: NA; j_gene: TRBJ2-2; v_gene: TRBV5-1; CDR3nt: TGCGCCAGCAGCTTGGCCGACAGGCCGAACACCGGGGAGCTGTTTTTT; CDR3aa: CASSLADRPNTGELFF
abundance: NA; d_gene: NA; j_gene: TRBJ1-2; v_gene: TRBV20-1; CDR3nt: TGCAGTGCTAACCAGGGATATGGCTACACCTTC; CDR3aa: CSANQGYGYTF
abundance: NA; d_gene: NA; j_gene: TRBJ1-1; v_gene: TRBV6-1; CDR3nt: TGTGCCAGCAGTGAAAAGATTGCGACTGAAGCTTTCTTT; CDR3aa: CASSEKIATEAFF
abundance: NA; d_gene: TRBD1; j_gene: TRBJ1-2; v_gene: TRBV28; CDR3nt: TGTGCCAGCAGTGGGTCAGGGGGCTATGGCTACACCTTC; CDR3aa: CASSGSGGYGYTF
abundance: NA; d_gene: TRBD1; j_gene: TRBJ2-7; v_gene: TRBV28; CDR3nt: TGTGCCAGCAGGCGCCGCCGGACAGGGAACAACGAGCAGTACTTC; CDR3aa: CASRRRRTGNNEQYF
abundance: NA; d_gene: NA; j_gene: TRBJ1-3; v_gene: TRBV4-2; CDR3nt: TGTGCCAGCAGCCAAGTGGTAGGAGCTGGAAACACCATATATTTT; CDR3aa: CASSQVVGAGNTIYF
abundance: NA; d_gene: NA; j_gene: TRBJ2-5; v_gene: TRBV4-1; CDR3nt: TGCGCCAGCAGCCAAGAATCGACAGTTCCAGAGACCCAGTACTTC; CDR3aa: CASSQESTVPETQYF
abundance: once; d_gene: NA; j_gene: TRBJ2-1; v_gene: TRBV6-5; CDR3nt: TGTGCCAGCAAGCGGGACATTGGGGAGCAGTTCTTC; CDR3aa: CASKRDIGEQFF
abundance: NA; d_gene: TRBD2; j_gene: TRBJ2-7; v_gene: TRBV27; CDR3nt: TGTGCCAGCAGCAGACTAGCGGGGGCCTACGAGCAGTACTTC; CDR3aa: CASSRLAGAYEQYF
abundance: few; d_gene: NA; j_gene: TRBJ2-3; v_gene: TRBV27; CDR3nt: TGTGCCAGCAGTTTGTCTTTCGGGGGCACAGATACGCAGTATTTT; CDR3aa: CASSLSFGGTDTQYF
abundance: NA; d_gene: NA; j_gene: TRBJ1-5; v_gene: TRBV27; CDR3nt: TGTGCCAGCAGGCCCCTAGGGTCGGGAAATCAGCCCCAGCATTTT; CDR3aa: CASRPLGSGNQPQHF
abundance: NA; d_gene: NA; j_gene: TRBJ1-6; v_gene: TRBV19; CDR3nt: TGTGCCAGTAAGCCAGGGGCGGATTCACCCCTCCACTTT; CDR3aa: CASKPGADSPLHF